The clone carrying this T cell receptor beta chain was recorded many times. Its antigen is still unknown. V trimming: 7 bases; J trimming: 0 bases; junction bases outside the gene matches: 5. The CDR3 loop spans 15 amino acids. Germline V gives CDR1 SQVTM, CDR2 ANQGSEA. This sample is part of a study of spatial heterogeneity in lung cancer. Study at large: Alpha-chain sequences were consistently detected in smaller numbers than beta-chain sequences. Broader study findings: Within tumors, counts of expanded alpha and beta TCRs tracked tumor mutation counts.

One entry per CDR3 protein results from TCRdb running MiXCR on the 5' RACE reads. In the table there are more than 15,000 distinct CDR3 sequences, approximately 6.2% of which are singletons. Time point specified: sample taken at primary tumor resection. Unsorted tumor, nontumor lung tissue or cryopreserved PBMC supplied the whole RNA. This chain joins TRBV29-1 and TRBJ2-3, with 12 bases lining up with TRBD2. The source of this sequence is a male donor with early-stage non-small cell lung cancer. The material sequenced was lung tumor tissue, taken at surgery. The CDR3 sequence is CSAGTSGQSTDTQYF. The CDR3 bases are TGCAGCGCCGGGACTAGCGGGCAGAGCACAGATACGCAGTATTTT.